Shown below are 12 T cell receptor beta chains from a single sample sequenced in a study of tissue T cells after allogeneic stem cell transplantation. Here immunoSEQ multiplex PCR was the method, and the copy in TCRdb shows in-frame clones only, minus some. Found here are about 21,000 clones, around 77% of them singletons; the top ten hold under 0.75%. Sequenced sample: spleen. The receptor set was obtained from a female BALB/c mouse in good health. For the strain, the MHC haplotype given is H2-d.

This clone was counted once. The genes are named according to mouse. Coverage ceases 1 residue before the CDR3 finishes, and the germline J gene fills in the end. The chain has TRBV31 and TRBJ1-2; D not certain. Trimming cost V 1 base and J 0 bases, with 3 bases left between them. Germline V gene lookup returns CDR1 GKSSPN and CDR2 SITVG. The CDR3 has 12 residues. CDR3 residues: CAWSRTNSDYTF. CDR3 bases read: TGTGCCTGGAGTCGCACAAACTCCGACTACACC.

With respect to this clone: The gene names here belong to mouse. The CDR3 end falls 1 residue outside the read, so it is completed with the germline J gene. The chain couples TRBV20 to TRBJ1-1; perhaps TRBD1 as D (5 bases). Between the trimmed V and J ends, which lost 1 base and 0 bases, there was a span of 9 bases. Germline CDR1 and CDR2: GFQATS and STVNSAI. This CDR3 is built from 14 residues. CDR3 in amino acids: CGARGWTTNTEVFF. CDR3 DNA (partial): TGTGGTGCTAGGGGATGGACAACAAACACAGAAGTCTTC.

On this clone itself: Genes and germline are mouse. The read ends 1 residue before the CDR3 terminus; that terminus is restored from the germline J gene. This sequence joins TRBV13-1 and TRBJ1-3; no clear D. The CDR3 is 15 amino acids. CDR1 NSHNY and CDR2 SYGAGN come from the germline V gene. V was pared by 0 bases and J by 0 bases, with 7 bases between. The CDR3 loop is CASSDAQNSGNTLYF. CDR3 DNA, as far as it was read: TGTGCCAGCAGTGATGCCCAAAATTCTGGAAATACGCTCTAT.

This clone has only a few counts. These gene names are mouse names. With the read ending 1 residue before the CDR3 end, the germline J gene is used to fill in that end. The J gene is TRBJ1-4, the V gene TRBV20; D is unresolved. CDR1 and CDR2 from the germline V gene are GFQATS and STVNSAI. Trimming cost V 6 bases and J 5 bases, with 19 bases left between them. The CDR3 length is 15 residues. The CDR3 sequence is CGARPAGRKNERLFF. The sequenced part of the CDR3 DNA is TGTGGTGCCCGCCCGGCGGGGAGAAAAAACGAAAGATTATTT.

Note on this clone: The genes are named according to mouse. With the read ending 1 residue before the CDR3 end, the germline J gene is used to fill in that end. This chain joins TRBV2 and TRBJ1-1; D not resolved. Germline V gene data show CDR1 as LGHNA and CDR2 as YSYQKL. Between the trimmed V and J ends, which lost 0 bases and 0 bases, there was a span of 2 bases. CDR3 length equals 13 residues. CDR3 bases read: TGTGCCAGCAGCCAAGATGCAAACACAGAAGTCTTC. Protein product: CASSQDANTEVF. The whole CDR3 is CASSQDANTEVFF.

Comment on this clone: Gene names and germline match the mouse. CDR3 bases read: TGTGGTGCTAGGGACAGGGGAGGCACCGGGCAGCTCTAC. Translated: CGARDRGGTGQLY. The full-length CDR3 reads as CGARDRGGTGQLYF. This rearrangement joins TRBV20 to TRBJ2-2, with D possibly TRBD1 on 6 matching bases. The CDR3 extends 1 residue past the end of the read, so its final part is completed from the germline J gene. Germline V gene sequence: CDR1 GFQATS, CDR2 STVNSAI. This CDR3 has 14 residues. Trimming shortened V by 0 bases and J by 4 bases, and 9 bases separated the two germline ends.

For this clone: Gene and germline names: mouse. The read comes to an end 1 residue before the CDR3 does, leaving the germline J gene to fill in the end. This sequence joins TRBV4 and TRBJ2-7, with TRBD1 as a possible D gene (6 bases). Trimming took 5 bases from V and 4 from J, leaving 12 bases between them. Germline V gene lookup returns CDR1 LGHDT and CDR2 YNNKQL (reference sequence). The CDR3 contains 13 residues. CDR3: CASSPRDKYEQYF. The sequenced part of the CDR3 DNA is TGTGCCAGCAGCCCCCGGGACAAATATGAACAGTAC.

A word on this clone: The genes and germline here are from mouse. The CDR3 end lies 1 residue beyond the end of the read and is filled in from the germline J gene. The gene calls are TRBV1 and TRBJ1-4, with 8 bases fitting TRBD1. This CDR3 region has 17 residues. CDR1 is NSQYPW, CDR2 LRSPGD, per germline (reference sequence). V gave up 0 bases and J gave up 1 base; unmatched junction bases: 4. CDR3 in amino acids: CTCSADRTGGSNERLFF. The CDR3 bases that were read are TGCACCTGCAGTGCAGATCGAACAGGGGGTTCCAACGAAAGATTATTT.

This clone was seen a handful of times. Each gene name is a mouse one. Read data end 1 residue before the CDR3 end; the end is taken from the germline J gene. The chain combines TRBV4 with TRBJ2-4, with 10 bases fitting TRBD2. CDR3 length equals 14 residues. In germline, CDR1 is LGHDT, CDR2 YNNKQL (reference sequence). V lost 6 bases to trimming and J lost 6 bases; unmatched junction nucleotides: 6. CDR3 bases read: TGTGCCAGCAGTCGGGACTGGGGTGGCAACACCTTGTAC. Translated: CASSRDWGGNTLY. The full CDR3 reads CASSRDWGGNTLYF.

This clone was counted only a few times. Germline and genes: mouse. The CDR3 end lies 1 residue beyond the end of the read and is filled in from the germline J gene. V gene TRBV13-1 combines with J gene TRBJ2-7; 11 bases line up with TRBD2. The CDR3 sequence is 16 residues long. Germline V gene sequence: CDR1 NSHNY, CDR2 SYGAGN. The V and J ends lost 2 bases and 0 bases, in that order; junction bases with no gene match: 4. CDR3 residues: CASSETGGALSYEQYF. Incomplete CDR3 DNA: TGTGCCAGCAGTGAAACTGGGGGGGCGCTCTCCTATGAACAGTAC.

In the case of this clone: Gene names are mouse gene names. The CDR3 end is not reached by the read, which stops 1 residue before it; the germline J gene fills it in. The chain employs TRBV31 and TRBJ2-3; 10 nucleotides align to TRBD1. J gave up 3 bases and V 1 base, and 4 bases lay outside the gene matches. The CDR3 is made up of 15 amino acids. The germline V gene has CDR1 GKSSPN and CDR2 SITVG. Incomplete CDR3 DNA: TGTGCCTGGAGTCCGGGACAGGGGTGGGCAGAAACGCTGTAT. This translates into CAWSPGQGWAETLY. The entire CDR3 protein reads CAWSPGQGWAETLYF.

As for this clone: The gene symbols are mouse symbols. The CDR3 end is not reached by the read, which stops 1 residue before it; the germline J gene fills it in. This sequence joins TRBV19 and TRBJ1-5, with D perhaps TRBD1 (6 bases). The length of the CDR3 is 16 residues. Trimming cost V 2 bases and J 1 base, with 13 bases left between them. The germline CDR1 and CDR2 sequences are FNHDT and SITEND (reference sequence). The CDR3 bases that were read are TGTGCCAGCAGTATTTACCCGGGACAAAACAACCAGGCTCCGCTT. Translating it yields CASSIYPGQNNQAPL. The entire CDR3 protein reads CASSIYPGQNNQAPLF.